The next 14 T cell receptor beta chains were all read from a single sample in a study of human T cells and chemical hapten exposure. Each CDR3 protein gets one entry after TCRdb re-called the RACE reads with MiXCR. The sample has tens of thousands of distinct CDR3 sequences, roughly 12% seen once. Specified time point: patch test 1, 2 weeks after DPC sensitization. As for treatment: therapeutic diphenylcyclopropenone sensitization with weekly scalp DPC. Material: whole blood, obtained in connection with sensitization to the hapten diphenylcyclopropenone (DPC). The receptors originated from a woman aged 55 to 70 with alopecia areata. Some clones in this sample may be carry-over from other donors' samples.

This clonotype was seen at least ten times. The chain joins TRBV7-9 to TRBJ1-6; no firm D call. The ends were cut back, 4 bases at V and 8 bases at J, with 12 bases in the middle. Germline V gene data show CDR1 as SEHNR and CDR2 as FQNEAQ (reference sequence). The CDR3 extends over 14 amino acids. As DNA, the CDR3 is TGTGCCAGCAGCTCGGACGTATGGTATTCACCCCTCCACTTT. It yields the protein CASSSDVWYSPLHF.

This clonotype has at least ten counts. The rearrangement uses TRBV7-8 and TRBJ2-2, with 7 positions matching TRBD2. Trimming removed 1 base from V and 4 bases from J; junction bases left unmatched: 6. In germline, CDR1 is SGHVS, CDR2 FQNEAQ. CDR3 length: 16 amino acids. CDR3 coding DNA: TGTGCCAGCAGCTTAGAAATGGGACTAATCACCGGGGAGCTGTTTTTT. This sequence encodes CASSLEMGLITGELFF.

This clonotype was recorded many times. In DNA, the CDR3 is TGCGCCAGCAGCCAATTGGTCGGGGGAGATACGCAGTATTTT. Translating it yields CASSQLVGGDTQYF. The chain recombines TRBV4-1 with TRBJ2-3; maybe TRBD2 (6 bases). Germline CDR1 and CDR2: MGHRA and YSYEKL. Trimming pared 2 bases from V and 5 bases from J, leaving 11 bases between. This CDR3 spans 14 amino acids.

This clonotype was seen many times. This chain links TRBV10-3 with TRBJ1-5, with 7 nucleotides matching TRBD1. Trimming cost V 3 bases and J 2 bases; bases outside gene matches: 1. Looked up from germline, CDR1 is ENHRY and CDR2 is SYGVKD. The CDR3 is 14 residues long. The CDR3 loop reads CAISETGGNQPQHF. The CDR3 nucleotides read TGTGCCATCAGTGAAACAGGGGGCAATCAGCCCCAGCATTTT.

This clonotype was recorded a few times. The rearrangement links TRBV2 to TRBJ2-1; D ambiguous. Trimming left V 7 bases short and J 7 bases short, with 17 bases between. This CDR3 region has 14 residues. The germline V gene has CDR1 SNHLY and CDR2 FYNNEI. The CDR3: CASMSFLSGNEQFF. CDR3 DNA: TGTGCCAGCATGTCCTTCCTATCGGGTAATGAGCAGTTCTTC.

V and J are TRBV5-1 and TRBJ2-3, with TRBD2 matching over 9 bases. Germline V lookup: CDR1 SGHRS, CDR2 YFSETQ. There are 15 residues in the CDR3. Germline trimming cut 3 bases from V and 2 bases from J; bases unmatched to any gene: 4. In nucleotides, the CDR3 is TGCGCCAGCAGCTGGAGCGGGGGGTTCACAGATACGCAGTATTTT. This encodes CASSWSGGFTDTQYF.

The chain joins TRBV7-9 to TRBJ1-1; maybe TRBD1 (5 bases). Germline V CDR1 and CDR2: SEHNR, FQNEAQ (reference sequence). The CDR3 extends over 18 amino acids. The V end was cut by 5 bases, the J end by 1 base, with 23 bases between. For the CDR3, the DNA is TGTGCCAGCAGCACTAGAAGAGGCGGCCTGGGGCCGAACACTGAAGCTTTCTTT. Protein product: CASSTRRGGLGPNTEAFF.

This clonotype was recorded at least ten times. The J gene is TRBJ2-5, the V gene TRBV29-1; D unclear. CDR3 length equals 11 residues. CDR1 and CDR2 from the germline V gene are SQVTM and ANQGSEA. Between the trimmed V and J ends, which lost 0 bases and 5 bases, there was a span of 4 bases. The CDR3 region is CSVEDYETQYF. For the CDR3, the DNA is TGCAGCGTTGAAGATTACGAGACCCAGTACTTC.

This clonotype has more than one count but fewer than ten. The chain combines TRBV3-1 with TRBJ1-5; the match to TRBD1 covers 7 bases. The trim removed 5 bases at V and 0 bases at J, leaving 10 bases unmatched. The CDR3 covers 17 residues. In germline, CDR1 is LGHDT, CDR2 YNNKEL (reference sequence). The CDR3 reads CASSSRRDSYSNQPQHF. The CDR3 coding sequence is TGTGCCAGCAGCTCACGCCGGGACAGCTATAGCAATCAGCCCCAGCATTTT.

This clonotype was seen ten or more times. This chain uses TRBV7-3 with TRBJ2-2; the D gene could be TRBD1 or TRBD2 (5 bases each). This CDR3 has 15 amino acids. Germline V gene sequence: CDR1 SGHTA, CDR2 FQGTGA. V dropped 2 bases and J dropped 4 bases, with 11 bases sitting between them. As DNA, the CDR3 is TGTGCCAGCAGCTTAGGGATGGGGACCACCGGGGAGCTGTTTTTT. It encodes CASSLGMGTTGELFF.

This clonotype was seen a handful of times. The chain is built from TRBV4-1 and TRBJ2-5; D gene unclear. The CDR3 has 12 amino acids. In germline, CDR1 is MGHRA, CDR2 YSYEKL. Trimming shortened V by 1 base and J by 6 bases, and 6 bases separated the two germline ends. CDR3 bases: TGCGCCAGCAGCCAAGGGGGAAAGACCCAGTACTTC. Translating it yields CASSQGGKTQYF.

This clonotype was seen many times. The V and J genes are TRBV7-3 and TRBJ1-1; D not certain. The CDR3 length is 13 residues. V dropped 3 bases and J dropped 1 base, with 6 bases sitting between them. CDR1 and CDR2 (germline): SGHTA, FQGTGA. CDR3 bases: TGTGCCAGCAGCTTTCAAAAGAACACTGAAGCTTTCTTT. The encoded protein is CASSFQKNTEAFF.

The chain uses TRBV9 and TRBJ2-7; a possible D gene is TRBD1 (6 bases). The CDR3 extends over 15 amino acids. V dropped 4 bases and J dropped 0 bases, with 14 bases sitting between them. Per germline, CDR1 SGDLS and CDR2 YYNGEE. The CDR3: CASSPRTEVSYEQYF. The DNA of the CDR3 is TGTGCCAGCAGCCCTAGGACAGAGGTCTCCTACGAGCAGTACTTC.

This clonotype has ten or more counts. This chain connects TRBV7-9 to TRBJ1-4, with 7 nucleotides matching TRBD1. This CDR3 is built from 14 residues. Germline values: CDR1 SEHNR, CDR2 FQNEAQ (reference sequence). The J segment lost 8 bases and the V segment lost 5 bases, leaving 8 bases of the junction unmatched. The CDR3 loop is CASSRGGAEEKLFF. As DNA, the CDR3 is TGTGCCAGCAGCAGAGGGGGCGCGGAGGAAAAACTGTTTTTT.